The rows below give T cell receptor beta chains drawn from one sample of a study of naive and memory T cell subsets. MiXCR was run by TCRdb on the UMI-ligation and nested PCR reads, yielding one entry per CDR3 protein. Of 130,000 to 150,000 distinct CDR3 sequences in the sample, over 15% were seen once. The material sequenced was naive CD4+ T cells from blood. These receptors all stem from a human donor in good health. Both conserved end residues are part of each CDR3. The order of the fields is J gene, clone size, D gene, V gene, CDR3 DNA, CDR3 protein. D genes are given only for firm matches. Clone size is given for some rows only: seen once, a few or many times, or a class if the clone is expanded.

j_gene: TRBJ2-3
abundance: NA
d_gene: NA
v_gene: TRBV29-1
CDR3nt: TGCAGCGTTGTGTTAGGTATTACGCAGTATTTT
CDR3aa: CSVVLGITQYF

j_gene: TRBJ2-3
abundance: few
d_gene: NA
v_gene: TRBV20-1
CDR3nt: TGCAGTGCCGACCCTGAACTAGCTTTCACAGATACGCAGTATTTT
CDR3aa: CSADPELAFTDTQYF

j_gene: TRBJ2-1
abundance: NA
d_gene: NA
v_gene: TRBV5-1
CDR3nt: TGCGCCAGCAGCCCCCGAGGACTAACCGGAGGTGAGCAGTTCTTC
CDR3aa: CASSPRGLTGGEQFF

j_gene: TRBJ2-3
abundance: few
d_gene: TRBD2
v_gene: TRBV18
CDR3nt: TGTGCCAGCTCACCACCGAAGCGGGAGGGCCGTACAGATACGCAGTATTTT
CDR3aa: CASSPPKREGRTDTQYF

j_gene: TRBJ2-4
abundance: few
d_gene: NA
v_gene: TRBV12-5
CDR3nt: TGTGCTAGTGGGTTAGCCAAAAACATTCAGTACTTC
CDR3aa: CASGLAKNIQYF

j_gene: TRBJ2-7
abundance: NA
d_gene: TRBD2
v_gene: TRBV24-1
CDR3nt: TGTGCCACCAGTGAACCCGGGACTAGCGGGAGCTACGAGCAGTACTTC
CDR3aa: CATSEPGTSGSYEQYF

j_gene: TRBJ1-5
abundance: few
d_gene: TRBD1
v_gene: TRBV10-3
CDR3nt: TGTGCCATCAGTGAGTCGTTGGACAGGGGGGCTCAGCCCCAGCATTTT
CDR3aa: CAISESLDRGAQPQHF

j_gene: TRBJ2-1
abundance: NA
d_gene: TRBD2
v_gene: TRBV28
CDR3nt: TGTGCCAGCAGTCCGGCGGGACTAGCGGGGGGGTATCGCCTCAATGAGCAGTTCTTC
CDR3aa: CASSPAGLAGGYRLNEQFF

j_gene: TRBJ2-7
abundance: NA
d_gene: TRBD2
v_gene: TRBV10-2
CDR3nt: TGCGCCAGCAGTGTCGATAGCGGGAGGGCCTACGAGCAGTACTTC
CDR3aa: CASSVDSGRAYEQYF

j_gene: TRBJ2-3
abundance: NA
d_gene: TRBD2
v_gene: TRBV20-1
CDR3nt: TGCAGTGCAGGACTAGCGGGAGGGCCGGGAGATACGCAGTATTTT
CDR3aa: CSAGLAGGPGDTQYF

j_gene: TRBJ2-5
abundance: few
d_gene: NA
v_gene: TRBV6-2/TRBV6-3
CDR3nt: TGTGCCAGCAGTCAAACACGAGAGACCCAGTACTTC
CDR3aa: CASSQTRETQYF

j_gene: TRBJ2-6
abundance: NA
d_gene: NA
v_gene: TRBV3-2
CDR3nt: TGTGCCAGCAGGGAAGGGACACCTATCTCTGGGGCCAACGTCCTGACTTTC
CDR3aa: CASREGTPISGANVLTF

j_gene: TRBJ2-6
abundance: NA
d_gene: NA
v_gene: TRBV18
CDR3nt: TGTGCCAGCTCACAGGGTAGAGTCTACTCTGGGGCCAACGTCCTGACTTTC
CDR3aa: CASSQGRVYSGANVLTF

j_gene: TRBJ2-5
abundance: NA
d_gene: TRBD2
v_gene: TRBV7-8
CDR3nt: TGTGCCAGCAGCACTTCCCTACGACTAGCGGGCTCCCCCTCAGAGACCCAGTACTTC
CDR3aa: CASSTSLRLAGSPSETQYF

j_gene: TRBJ1-6
abundance: few
d_gene: NA
v_gene: TRBV20-1
CDR3nt: TGCAGTACCAGTTTCTCCTATAATTCACCCCTCCACTTT
CDR3aa: CSTSFSYNSPLHF

j_gene: TRBJ1-5
abundance: few
d_gene: NA
v_gene: TRBV14
CDR3nt: TGTGCCAGCAGCCAATACGTCAATCAGCCCCAGCATTTT
CDR3aa: CASSQYVNQPQHF

j_gene: TRBJ1-5
abundance: few
d_gene: NA
v_gene: TRBV2
CDR3nt: TGTGCCAGCAGCGATAACAGGGGCAATCAGCCCCAGCATTTT
CDR3aa: CASSDNRGNQPQHF

j_gene: TRBJ2-1
abundance: NA
d_gene: NA
v_gene: TRBV6-2/TRBV6-3
CDR3nt: TGTGCCAGCAGCTTAGGGGACTGGACATACAATGAGCAGTTCTTC
CDR3aa: CASSLGDWTYNEQFF

j_gene: TRBJ2-3
abundance: few
d_gene: TRBD2
v_gene: TRBV28
CDR3nt: TGTGCCAGCAGTTTCAACTGGGTCGGGGGGACAGATACGCAGTATTTT
CDR3aa: CASSFNWVGGTDTQYF

j_gene: TRBJ2-7
abundance: few
d_gene: NA
v_gene: TRBV4-2
CDR3nt: TGTGCCAGCAGCCACCCCCGGAGGGTGTCAGGGCCTTCCTACGAGCAGTACTTC
CDR3aa: CASSHPRRVSGPSYEQYF

j_gene: TRBJ2-1
abundance: few
d_gene: TRBD1
v_gene: TRBV28
CDR3nt: TGTGCCAGCGGGACAGGCTCCTACAATGAGCAGTTCTTC
CDR3aa: CASGTGSYNEQFF

j_gene: TRBJ2-7
abundance: NA
d_gene: TRBD2
v_gene: TRBV3-1
CDR3nt: TGTGCCAGCAGCCGTAGCGGGAAATACGAGCAGTACTTC
CDR3aa: CASSRSGKYEQYF

j_gene: TRBJ1-1
abundance: once
d_gene: NA
v_gene: TRBV18
CDR3nt: TGTGCCAGCTCACCACTCATAGGGAACACTGAAGCTTTCTTT
CDR3aa: CASSPLIGNTEAFF

j_gene: TRBJ1-2
abundance: NA
d_gene: NA
v_gene: TRBV3-1
CDR3nt: TGTGCCAGCAGCCAAGATCTGGGTGGCTACACCTTC
CDR3aa: CASSQDLGGYTF

j_gene: TRBJ2-3
abundance: NA
d_gene: NA
v_gene: TRBV6-5
CDR3nt: TGTGCCAGCAGTCCCCGTCCGGGGGCATGGACAGATACGCAGTATTTT
CDR3aa: CASSPRPGAWTDTQYF

j_gene: TRBJ2-1
abundance: NA
d_gene: NA
v_gene: TRBV3-1
CDR3nt: TGTGCCAGCAGCCAAGCCGTCACGAGCGGATATGAGCAGTTCTTC
CDR3aa: CASSQAVTSGYEQFF

j_gene: TRBJ2-3
abundance: NA
d_gene: NA
v_gene: TRBV29-1
CDR3nt: TGCAGCGTTGAGTCTAGCGGCACAGATACGCAGTATTTT
CDR3aa: CSVESSGTDTQYF

j_gene: TRBJ2-3
abundance: NA
d_gene: NA
v_gene: TRBV20-1
CDR3nt: TGCAGTGCCTTAGTTCGGGAAAGTGGAGATACGCAGTATTTT
CDR3aa: CSALVRESGDTQYF

j_gene: TRBJ2-7
abundance: NA
d_gene: TRBD1
v_gene: TRBV4-3
CDR3nt: TGCGCCAGCAGCCGGATCTGGGACAGCTCCTACGAGCAGTACTTC
CDR3aa: CASSRIWDSSYEQYF

j_gene: TRBJ2-1
abundance: NA
d_gene: NA
v_gene: TRBV5-1
CDR3nt: TGCGCCAGCAGCTTGCTAAACGGCAATGAGCAGTTCTTC
CDR3aa: CASSLLNGNEQFF

j_gene: TRBJ2-4
abundance: few
d_gene: TRBD2
v_gene: TRBV2
CDR3nt: TGTGCCAGCAGCCAGGCGCAGCGGGATAAAAGGGGCATTCAGTACTTC
CDR3aa: CASSQAQRDKRGIQYF

j_gene: TRBJ2-5
abundance: NA
d_gene: TRBD1
v_gene: TRBV29-1
CDR3nt: TGCAGCGCCCGACAGGGGTTTGAGACCCAGTACTTC
CDR3aa: CSARQGFETQYF

j_gene: TRBJ2-3
abundance: few
d_gene: NA
v_gene: TRBV20-1
CDR3nt: TGCAGTGCTAACAGGGTCCCCACAGATACGCAGTATTTT
CDR3aa: CSANRVPTDTQYF

j_gene: TRBJ2-5
abundance: NA
d_gene: TRBD2
v_gene: TRBV20-1
CDR3nt: TGCAGTGCTAGAGTTCGGCTAGCGGGGTCGGCCCAGTACTTC
CDR3aa: CSARVRLAGSAQYF

j_gene: TRBJ1-1
abundance: NA
d_gene: NA
v_gene: TRBV30
CDR3nt: TGTGCCCGGAGTCCATGGGGGAGGGAGTTTTCCTCAAAGAACACTGAAGCTTTCTTT
CDR3aa: CARSPWGREFSSKNTEAFF

j_gene: TRBJ1-3
abundance: few
d_gene: NA
v_gene: TRBV12-3/TRBV12-4
CDR3nt: TGTGCCAGCCATCGCGCTAACTCTGGAAACACCATATATTTT
CDR3aa: CASHRANSGNTIYF

j_gene: TRBJ1-1
abundance: few
d_gene: NA
v_gene: TRBV25-1
CDR3nt: TGTGCCAGCAGTGTGGTCCTGAACACTGAAGCTTTCTTT
CDR3aa: CASSVVLNTEAFF

j_gene: TRBJ1-4
abundance: few
d_gene: NA
v_gene: TRBV20-1
CDR3nt: TGCAGTGCTAGAGATGAAAAACTGTTTTTT
CDR3aa: CSARDEKLFF

j_gene: TRBJ1-6
abundance: NA
d_gene: NA
v_gene: TRBV5-5
CDR3nt: TGTGCCAGCAGCTTGGTAGGTCCCAGACCGAGCTCCTATAATTCACCCCTCCACTTT
CDR3aa: CASSLVGPRPSSYNSPLHF

j_gene: TRBJ2-3
abundance: NA
d_gene: TRBD2
v_gene: TRBV6-1
CDR3nt: TGTGCCAGCAACGGGAGGCCCCGGGATACGCAGTATTTT
CDR3aa: CASNGRPRDTQYF

j_gene: TRBJ2-5
abundance: NA
d_gene: NA
v_gene: TRBV4-3
CDR3nt: TGCGCCAGCAGCCAAGATGGTACAGTGGCCCAGTACTTC
CDR3aa: CASSQDGTVAQYF

j_gene: TRBJ1-5
abundance: NA
d_gene: TRBD1
v_gene: TRBV3-1
CDR3nt: TGTGCCAGCAGCCAAGGGGACAGGGCAAATCAGCCCCAGCATTTT
CDR3aa: CASSQGDRANQPQHF

j_gene: TRBJ2-5
abundance: few
d_gene: NA
v_gene: TRBV28
CDR3nt: TGTGCCAGCAGTTTCCACCCCATCAAAGAGACCCAGTACTTC
CDR3aa: CASSFHPIKETQYF

j_gene: TRBJ1-1
abundance: few
d_gene: TRBD1
v_gene: TRBV3-1
CDR3nt: TGTGCCAGCAGCCAAGATTGGGCCGGGACAGGGGGCTTTGAAGCTTTCTTT
CDR3aa: CASSQDWAGTGGFEAFF

j_gene: TRBJ2-4
abundance: few
d_gene: TRBD2
v_gene: TRBV29-1
CDR3nt: TGCAGCGTCGGGACTAGGCTAGCCAAAAACATTCAGTACTTC
CDR3aa: CSVGTRLAKNIQYF